Presented here are 22 T cell receptor beta chains from one specimen sequenced in a study of blood T cell repertoires in COVID-19. Profiling relied on immunoSEQ multiplex PCR, and the TCRdb table lists in-frame clones only, not all of them. This sample carries under 500,000 clones, approximately 90% of them seen once, and the ten largest clones take 4.3%. The sequenced sample was peripheral blood. The receptor set was obtained from a woman aged 30 to 39 with acute or convalescent COVID-19.

The chain combines TRBV19 with TRBJ1-5; 11 positions agree with TRBD1. After removal of 3 bases from V and 6 bases from J, the junction contained 7 bases not matched to a gene. CDR1 is LNHDA, CDR2 SQIVND, per germline (reference sequence). CDR3 length: 16 residues. The CDR3 region is CASSIPGTGGFQPQHF. CDR3 in DNA: TGTGCCAGTAGTATTCCGGGGACAGGGGGTTTTCAGCCCCAGCATTTT.

In DNA, the CDR3 is TGTGCCACCTCACAGGGCGTTAATGAAAAACTGTTTTTT. Protein sequence: CATSQGVNEKLFF. J is TRBJ1-4 and V is TRBV24-1; D is perhaps TRBD1 (6 bases). Germline-derived CDR1 and CDR2 are KGHDR and SFDVKD. Trimming removed 9 bases at V and 4 bases at J, with 11 bases between. This CDR3 is built from 13 residues.

The V gene is TRBV10-2, the J gene TRBJ2-3; 7 nucleotides align to TRBD1. Germline loops: CDR1 WSHSY, CDR2 SAAADI. With 8 bases clipped from V and 3 bases from J, the junction kept 5 bases outside the gene matches. The CDR3 is 13 residues long. CDR3 sequence reads: CASRARGTDTQYF. The CDR3 DNA reads as TGCGCCAGCCGGGCCAGGGGGACAGATACGCAGTATTTT.

The chain is built from TRBV10-1 and TRBJ2-7; no clear D gene. Germline V gene sequence: CDR1 WNHNN, CDR2 SYGVQD (reference sequence). The CDR3 is 13 amino acids. The ends were cut back, 7 bases at V and 2 bases at J, with 12 bases in the middle. The CDR3 here is CASNKRMPYEQYF. CDR3 sequence (DNA): TGCGCCAGCAACAAGAGGATGCCCTACGAGCAGTACTTC.

The gene calls are TRBV2 and TRBJ1-3; D gene ambiguous. This CDR3 contains 15 residues. Germline CDR1 SNHLY, CDR2 FYNNEI. Between the trimmed V and J ends, which lost 3 bases and 0 bases, there was a span of 9 bases. In nucleotides, the CDR3 is TGTGCCAGCAGTGAGAGGCAGCACTCTGGAAACACCATATATTTT. Translation: CASSERQHSGNTIYF.

The chain has TRBV9 and TRBJ1-2; the match to TRBD1 covers 9 bases. The V and J ends lost 5 bases and 3 bases, in that order; junction bases with no gene match: 5. Germline assignment: CDR1 SGDLS and CDR2 YYNGEE. This CDR3 spans 14 amino acids. As DNA, the CDR3 is TGTGCCAGCAGACGAGACAGGGGGGACTATGGCTACACCTTC. Encoded protein: CASRRDRGDYGYTF. The whole variable domain, filled in from reference TRBV9 and TRBJ1-2, reads DSGVTQTPKHLITATGQRVTLRCSPRSGDLSVYWYQQSLDQGLQFLIQYYNGEERAKGNILERFSAQQFPDLHSELNLSSLELGDSALYFCASRRDRGDYGYTFGSGTRLTVV.

V is TRBV5-8 and J is TRBJ2-1; 9 nucleotides match TRBD1. Per germline, CDR1 SGHTS and CDR2 YDEGEE. The CDR3 sequence is 16 residues long. Trimming at V came to 0 bases and at J to 4 bases, leaving 5 bases not matched to a gene. The CDR3 nucleotides read TGTGCCAGCAGCTTGGAGGGACAGGGTTATTACAATGAGCAGTTCTTC. Protein sequence: CASSLEGQGYYNEQFF.

The rearrangement uses TRBV11-2 and TRBJ2-3; 8 bases map to TRBD2. The V gene's germline CDR1 is SGHAT and CDR2 FQNNGV. CDR3 length: 16 residues. With V trimmed by 3 bases and J by 0 bases, 5 bases remained unmatched. CDR3 DNA sequence: TGTGCCAGCAGCTTGGTAGCGGGATTCAGCACAGATACGCAGTATTTT. This codes for CASSLVAGFSTDTQYF.

This rearrangement joins TRBV6-5 to TRBJ2-7; TRBD2 is a possible D gene (5 bases). CDR1 and CDR2 from the germline V gene are MNHEY and SVGAGI. The V gene lost 4 bases and the J gene lost 7 bases, with 14 bases spanning the gap. The length of the CDR3 is 13 residues. This CDR3 reads CASSSGPRREQYF. In DNA, the CDR3 is TGTGCCAGCAGTTCAGGCCCAAGGAGGGAGCAGTACTTC.

Note on this clone: The sample has other DNA sequences that encode this CDR3 too. The chain couples TRBV27 to TRBJ2-5; 8 nucleotides match TRBD2. The CDR3 runs 14 residues. With V trimmed by 5 bases and J by 6 bases, 8 bases remained unmatched. The V gene's germline CDR1 is MNHEY and CDR2 SMNVEV (reference sequence). The CDR3 sequence: CASSPAGGRKTQYF. CDR3 coding DNA: TGTGCCAGCAGTCCCGCGGGGGGTAGAAAGACCCAGTACTTC.

This rearrangement joins TRBV20-1 to TRBJ1-2, with 10 bases aligning to TRBD1. V trimming: 3 bases; J trimming: 1 base; junction bases outside the gene matches: 2. The CDR3 totals 14 residues. Germline V CDR1 and CDR2: DFQATT, SNEGSKA (reference sequence). The CDR3 here is CSASGTGDNYGYTF. The DNA of the CDR3 is TGCAGTGCTAGTGGGACAGGGGATAACTATGGCTACACCTTC.

This rearrangement joins TRBV12-3 or TRBV12-4 to TRBJ2-2; D not resolved. This CDR3 spans 13 amino acids. V shed 1 base and J shed 4 bases, with 4 bases lying between them. The CDR3 coding sequence is TGTGCCAGCAGTTTAGTCGGCACCGGGGAGCTGTTTTTT. Translating gives CASSLVGTGELFF.

This chain connects TRBV7-8 to TRBJ2-5; TRBD2 agrees at 8 bases. The germline CDR1 and CDR2 sequences are SGHVS and FQNEAQ. V was pared by 5 bases and J by 4 bases, with 9 bases of the junction left unmatched. The CDR3 has 15 residues. The CDR3 DNA reads as TGTGCCAGCAGCCCGACCCGGGGGGGAATAGAGACCCAGTACTTC. Its translation: CASSPTRGGIETQYF.

This chain joins TRBV7-9 and TRBJ1-2; 7 bases agree with TRBD1. J was trimmed by 9 bases and V by 7 bases; bases with no gene match: 5. This CDR3 region has 11 residues. Germline values: CDR1 SEHNR, CDR2 FQNEAQ (reference sequence). The DNA for the CDR3 is TGTGCCAGCACCGCAGGGGGTCGCTACACCTTC. The encoded protein is CASTAGGRYTF.

This clone was recorded many times. The chain has TRBV3-1 (or the pseudogene TRBV3-2) and TRBJ2-3; 7 nucleotides agree with TRBD1. CDR3 length equals 17 residues. CDR1 is LGHDT, CDR2 YNNKEL, per germline (reference sequence). With 3 bases clipped from V and 2 bases from J, the junction kept 11 bases outside the gene matches. The CDR3 loop reads CASSHRTGRGVTDTQYF. Written as DNA, the CDR3 is TGTGCCAGCAGCCACCGGACAGGACGAGGGGTCACAGATACGCAGTATTTT.

The chain couples TRBV5-1 to TRBJ1-2; 8 nucleotides line up with TRBD1. The CDR3 sequence is 17 residues long. From germline, CDR1 is SGHRS and CDR2 YFSETQ. After removal of 4 bases from V and 7 bases from J, the junction contained 18 bases not matched to a gene. CDR3 sequence (DNA): TGCGCCAGCAGCAATACTGTGTCGCCAGGGGGCGGAGGTGGCTACACCTTC. Translating gives CASSNTVSPGGGGGYTF.

V gene TRBV3-1 (or the pseudogene TRBV3-2) combines with J gene TRBJ1-5; possibly TRBD1 for D (5 bases). The germline V and J ends were trimmed by 1 base and 6 bases, with 10 bases remaining between them. CDR1 LGHDT and CDR2 YNNKEL come from the germline V gene (reference sequence). This CDR3 has 14 amino acids. The chain's CDR3 is CASSQARGGQPQHF. DNA of the CDR3: TGTGCCAGCAGCCAAGCGAGGGGAGGTCAGCCCCAGCATTTT.

The V call is TRBV5-5, the J call TRBJ1-3, with unresolved D. The CDR3 extends over 12 amino acids. Germline V gene lookup returns CDR1 SGHKS and CDR2 YYEKEE (reference sequence). Trimming cost V 3 bases and J 4 bases, with 5 bases left between them. The CDR3 sequence: CASSSGGNTIYF. The CDR3, as DNA: TGTGCCAGCAGCTCGGGGGGAAACACCATATATTTT.

The J gene is TRBJ2-1, the V gene TRBV19; 8 nucleotides agree with TRBD1. CDR1 and CDR2 (germline): LNHDA, SQIVND (reference sequence). This CDR3 is built from 15 residues. The junction had 11 bases not matched to a gene; V was cut back by 5 bases and J by 8 bases. The CDR3: CASSDTGTGLDEQFF. Written as DNA, the CDR3 is TGTGCCAGTAGTGACACCGGGACAGGCCTAGATGAGCAGTTCTTC.

The chain couples TRBV24-1 to TRBJ2-7; possibly TRBD1 for D (5 bases). From germline, CDR1 is KGHDR and CDR2 SFDVKD. The CDR3 length is 12 residues. The ends were cut back, 5 bases at V and 4 bases at J, with 8 bases in the middle. The CDR3 is CATSVRVYEQYF. CDR3 sequence (DNA): TGTGCCACCAGTGTCAGGGTTTACGAGCAGTACTTC.

CDR3 residues: CASRRQKNIQYF. CDR3 bases: TGTGCCAGCCGAAGACAGAAAAACATTCAGTACTTC. The chain employs TRBV21-1 and TRBJ2-4; the table's D call of TRBD1 was not tested on the DNA. TRBV21-1 is tagged as a pseudogene. This CDR3 has 12 residues.

The chain links TRBV5-1 to TRBJ2-5; D is uncertain. Germline CDR1 and CDR2: SGHRS and YFSETQ. The V and J ends lost 0 bases and 3 bases respectively, with 6 bases between them. CDR3 length: 13 amino acids. CDR3 region: CASSLGGEETQYF. CDR3 in DNA: TGCGCCAGCAGCTTGGGTGGAGAAGAGACCCAGTACTTC. Drawing the rest from reference TRBV5-1 and TRBJ2-5, the complete variable domain is KAGVTQTPRYLIKTRGQQVTLSCSPISGHRSVSWYQQTPGQGLQFLFEYFSETQRNKGNFPGRFSGRQFSNSRSEMNVSTLELGDSALYLCASSLGGEETQYFGPGTRLLVL.